The entry below describes one T cell receptor (beta chain). The antigen remains unidentified. TCRdb recomputed clones from the PCR reads via MiXCR. The table lists roughly 6,500 clones, 29% of them singletons. This sample is part of a study of metastatic and nonmetastatic thyroid tumors. Study-wide findings and caveats: Across blood and tumor, TCR beta diversity in malignant thyroid tumors was reportedly significantly higher than in benign nodules.

All patients were treatment-naive before thyroid surgery. This TCR derives from a female donor with papillary thyroid cancer or a benign thyroid nodule (not recorded which). Some clones in this sample may be carry-over from other donors' samples. Specimen: adjacent normal tissue.

The CDR3, as DNA: TGTGCCAGCAGCTTAGGGACAGCGGCTTCCTACGAGCAGTACTTC. The encoded protein is CASSLGTAASYEQYF. The chain recombines TRBV7-3 with TRBJ2-7; 7 positions agree with TRBD1. The ends lost 2 bases at V and 1 base at J; junction bases unmatched: 5. There are 15 residues in the CDR3. Germline values: CDR1 SGHTA, CDR2 FQGTGA.